This is a list of T cell receptor beta chains from one sample in a study of T-cell reconstitution after alpha-beta-depleted transplantation in children. TCRdb called the PCR reads again in MiXCR, with one record for every CDR3 protein. Of about 580,000 distinct CDR3 sequences in the sample, more than 20% are singletons; the top ten hold 12% to 15%. Sample: PBMCs, mostly from graft donor cells, taken 360 days after TCRalphabeta/CD19-depleted stem cell transplant. These receptor sequences come from a boy under two years old who had a stem cell transplant for acute myeloid leukemia, so the T cells may come from the graft donor. The conserved cysteine and the conserved F or W are not part of the CDR3 here. D genes are given only for firm matches.

cdr3_aa d_call j_call v_call
ASSILAGGRDTQY TRBD2 TRBJ2-3 TRBV7-2
ASSVEAVKIYNEQF - TRBJ2-1 TRBV9
ASSPDRGQYNEQF TRBD1 TRBJ2-1 TRBV7-2
ASGPDRGGTEAF TRBD1 TRBJ1-1 TRBV27
ASSQGQVLNTEAF TRBD1 TRBJ1-1 TRBV5-1
ASSNLPGRSTEAF - TRBJ1-1 TRBV6-1
SAQTGSGGADRLDTQY TRBD2 TRBJ2-3 TRBV20-1
ASSSGRLAGGLDYNEQF TRBD2 TRBJ2-1 TRBV6-2/TRBV6-3
SVGRQAEAF - TRBJ1-1 TRBV29-1
ASSLRLAGHDTQY TRBD2 TRBJ2-3 TRBV7-2
SARGARGDQPQH TRBD1 TRBJ1-5 TRBV20-1
ASSLSGQGYSPLH - TRBJ1-6 TRBV7-2
ASRTSGVRNEQF TRBD2 TRBJ2-1 TRBV6-5
ASSWDTSMTQY - TRBJ2-5 TRBV7-9
ASSEVRLGLAATNNEQF TRBD2 TRBJ2-1 TRBV6-1
SVVFGGGLIGF TRBD2 TRBJ2-1 TRBV29-1
SVQDRPFATYGYT - TRBJ1-2 TRBV29-1
ASSLPGQGHSPLH - TRBJ1-6 TRBV28
SVEQATGELF - TRBJ2-2 TRBV29-1
ASRETGSTGELF TRBD1 TRBJ2-2 TRBV7-2
SAPRARGGVNEQF - TRBJ2-1 TRBV29-1
ASGLNRPSTDTQY - TRBJ2-3 TRBV12-5
SVLFSSYEQY - TRBJ2-7 TRBV29-1
SARGTVNTGELF - TRBJ2-2 TRBV20-1
ASSEALGTKQTQY - TRBJ2-5 TRBV2
ASSLGVGGFGRTYEQY TRBD2 TRBJ2-7 TRBV7-2
ASSRSGQGELAKNIQY TRBD1 TRBJ2-4 TRBV12-3/TRBV12-4
ASSLEVSGELF - TRBJ2-2 TRBV5-1
ASSSTGGPLRTDTQY - TRBJ2-3 TRBV6-5
ASSYDRVYNEQF TRBD1 TRBJ2-1 TRBV5-1
SVARGSTEAF - TRBJ1-1 TRBV29-1
ASQGQETQY - TRBJ2-5 TRBV7-9
ATRGRLNTGELF - TRBJ2-2 TRBV6-5
ARSSGTGSSYEQY TRBD1 TRBJ2-7 TRBV12-3/TRBV12-4
ASSQDLAYEQY - TRBJ2-7 TRBV14
ASNSGGDVGGYT - TRBJ1-2 TRBV28
ASSQQQGAGELF - TRBJ2-2 TRBV4-1
ASSLEGPNYGYT - TRBJ1-2 TRBV12-3/TRBV12-4
SARSGTGEGHEQF TRBD1 TRBJ2-1 TRBV20-1
SARDTGGDTDTQY TRBD2 TRBJ2-3 TRBV20-1
SARSSGRFGGELF - TRBJ2-2 TRBV20-1
ASGRLNTDTQY - TRBJ2-3 TRBV7-6
SARGAGSYEQY - TRBJ2-7 TRBV20-1
ASSTSSGGPTDTQY TRBD2 TRBJ2-3 TRBV18
ASSYVWDRQETQY TRBD1 TRBJ2-5 TRBV6-5
ASSLGFGTGIYTGELF TRBD1 TRBJ2-2 TRBV7-6
ASSPGVDEQF - TRBJ2-1 TRBV7-6
SARAHGGPLNTQY - TRBJ2-3 TRBV20-1
SAREGPRTQY - TRBJ2-5 TRBV20-1
ASSRDRDIFWDGYT TRBD1 TRBJ1-2 TRBV9
ASSLRGSVTEAF - TRBJ1-1 TRBV27
ASSKDSYGYT - TRBJ1-2 TRBV12-3/TRBV12-4
ASSQDSGWGNTIY - TRBJ1-3 TRBV4-1
ASSPRLEMGETQY - TRBJ2-5 TRBV12-3/TRBV12-4
ASTDSGTGGYGYT TRBD1 TRBJ1-2 TRBV6-1
SAPRISYNEQF - TRBJ2-1 TRBV20-1
ASSQDSEGGRETQY - TRBJ2-5 TRBV12-3/TRBV12-4
SAPGEVYGYT - TRBJ1-2 TRBV20-1
ASSYSSTGQVSGNTIY - TRBJ1-3 TRBV6-5